This T cell receptor beta chain was sequenced for a study of cytomegalovirus exposure and HLA in healthy donors. PCR involved 60 Vbeta and 13 Jbeta primers. Profiling relied on immunoSEQ multiplex PCR, and the TCRdb table lists in-frame clones only, not all of them. The sample holds some 130,000 clones; about 78% are singletons and the top ten take around 4.2%. CDR1 and CDR2 from the germline V gene are SGHTA and FQGNSA. CDR3 size: 12 residues. Trimming took 5 bases from V and 1 from J, leaving 5 bases between them. This clone was counted once. Material for sequencing was PBMCs. This clonotype was sampled from a man in his fifties or sixties in good health and CMV-seropositive. V and J are TRBV7-2 and TRBJ1-1; D ambiguous. CDR3 region: CASSRRNTEAFF. In DNA form, the CDR3 reads TGTGCCAGCAGCCGGAGGAACACTGAAGCTTTCTTT.